This is a list of T cell receptor beta chains from one sample in a study of cytomegalovirus exposure and HLA in healthy donors. TCRdb's table, derived via immunoSEQ multiplex PCR, lists solely in-frame clones and lacks some. The sample lists around 100,000 clones; around 86% were seen once. What was sequenced was PBMCs. These receptors came from a woman in her 70s in good health and CMV-seropositive. Both conserved end residues are part of each CDR3. D genes are given only for firm matches. Some rows have no size entry. The others give once, few or many, or a class for an expanded clone.

j_call v_call clone_size d_call cdr3_aa cdr3_nt
TRBJ2-1 TRBV7-2 - TRBD2 CASSQVAGGPDEQFF TGTGCCAGCAGCCAAGTAGCGGGAGGGCCTGATGAGCAGTTCTTC
TRBJ2-1 TRBV19 few TRBD2 CASSQLAGVKNEQFF TGTGCCAGTAGTCAATTAGCGGGAGTTAAAAATGAGCAGTTCTTC
TRBJ2-5 TRBV4-2 - - CASSQRLGPQETQYF TGTGCCAGCAGCCAGAGACTAGGTCCTCAAGAGACCCAGTACTTC
TRBJ2-3 TRBV2 - - CASRGGTDTQYF TGTGCCAGCAGAGGGGGAACAGATACGCAGTATTTT
TRBJ2-1 TRBV9 - TRBD2 CASSPRLGGLAGQRNEQFF TGTGCCAGCAGCCCTAGACTCGGGGGACTAGCGGGGCAACGCAATGAGCAGTTCTTC
TRBJ2-3 TRBV5-6 - - CASSGRQGGQYF TGTGCCAGCAGCGGGAGACAGGGAGGGCAGTATTTT
TRBJ1-1 TRBV19 - TRBD1 CASSIDDRDHTEAFF TGTGCCAGTAGTATCGATGACAGGGATCACACTGAAGCTTTCTTT
TRBJ2-3 TRBV29-1 few - CSVHGKFTDTQYF TGCAGCGTGCACGGGAAATTCACAGATACGCAGTATTTT
TRBJ2-7 TRBV7-8 once - CASSLVQTSTTHEQYF TGTGCCAGCAGCTTAGTTCAGACTTCCACGACCCACGAGCAGTACTTC
TRBJ2-1 TRBV28 - TRBD1 CASTLQGTYNEQFF TGTGCCAGCACCCTACAGGGGACCTACAATGAGCAGTTCTTC
TRBJ1-6 TRBV30 - - CAWSASQGNSPLHF TGTGCCTGGAGTGCGAGCCAGGGGAATTCACCCCTCCACTTT
TRBJ2-2 TRBV6-6 - - CASSYSNSWAGELFF TGTGCCAGCAGTTACTCGAACTCCTGGGCTGGGGAGCTGTTTTTT
TRBJ2-3 TRBV5-8 - TRBD2 CASSLGLAGGDTQYF TGTGCCAGCAGCTTGGGGCTAGCGGGTGGAGATACGCAGTATTTT
TRBJ1-1 TRBV5-1 - - CASSFQGMNTEAFF TGCGCCAGCAGCTTCCAGGGCATGAACACTGAAGCTTTCTTT
TRBJ2-7 TRBV19 - - CASNPGANYEQYF TGTGCCAGTAACCCAGGGGCAAATTACGAGCAGTACTTC
TRBJ2-6 TRBV6-4 - TRBD1 CASSDGGQGLSGANVLTF TGTGCCAGCAGTGACGGGGGACAGGGGCTCTCTGGGGCCAACGTCCTGACTTTC
TRBJ1-1 TRBV7-6 - - CASSEGWGYTEAFF TGTGCCAGCAGTGAGGGTTGGGGTTACACTGAAGCTTTCTTT
TRBJ2-7 TRBV28 once TRBD1 CASSPWTGSSYEQYF TGTGCCAGCAGTCCGTGGACAGGGAGCTCCTACGAGCAGTACTTC
TRBJ2-7 TRBV7-3 few TRBD1 CASSLNRGPYEQYF TGTGCCAGCAGCTTAAACAGGGGGCCCTACGAGCAGTACTTC
TRBJ2-3 TRBV19 - - CASSMGASGSTDTQYF TGTGCCAGTAGTATGGGGGCTAGCGGCTCCACAGATACGCAGTATTTT
TRBJ2-5 TRBV6-4 few TRBD2 CASSDVVWTRMVGETQYF TGTGCCAGCAGTGACGTTGTTTGGACTAGGATGGTGGGAGAGACCCAGTACTTC
TRBJ2-7 TRBV30 - TRBD2 CAWRLAGIETSEQYF TGTGCCTGGAGACTAGCGGGAATAGAGACTAGTGAGCAGTACTTC
TRBJ2-7 TRBV4-2 - TRBD2 CASSLQTSGVSYEQYF TGTGCCAGCAGCTTACAAACTAGCGGGGTCTCCTACGAGCAGTACTTC
TRBJ2-7 TRBV27 few - CASAGTYEQYF TGTGCCAGCGCAGGGACCTACGAGCAGTACTTC
TRBJ1-2 TRBV5-4 many - CASSSGGKSYGYTF TGTGCCAGCAGCTCCGGGGGGAAAAGTTATGGCTACACCTTC
TRBJ1-4 TRBV21-1 - - CASSPCGEEVDEKLFF TGTGCCAGCAGCCCGTGCGGGGAAGAAGTAGATGAAAAACTGTTTTTT
TRBJ2-3 TRBV7-2 - TRBD1 CASSPDRGITDTQYF TGTGCCAGCAGCCCCGACAGGGGGATCACAGATACGCAGTATTTT
TRBJ1-1 TRBV6-1 - - CASSANGIEAFF TGTGCCAGCAGCGCTAATGGTATTGAAGCTTTCTTT
TRBJ2-1 TRBV4-1 few TRBD2 CASSQGLAGGLPEQFF TGCGCCAGCAGCCAAGGACTAGCGGGAGGGCTCCCTGAGCAGTTCTTC
TRBJ2-7 TRBV6-6 - TRBD1 CASTRDRVYEQYF TGTGCCAGCACTCGGGACAGGGTTTACGAGCAGTACTTC
TRBJ1-5 TRBV5-4 - - CASSPDTGGGQPQHF TGTGCCAGCAGCCCGGACACGGGGGGCGGTCAGCCCCAGCATTTT
TRBJ2-2 TRBV2 - TRBD2 CASSKGLAGAGELFF TGTGCCAGCAGTAAGGGACTAGCGGGAGCCGGGGAGCTGTTTTTT
TRBJ1-2 TRBV30 - - CAWSVNVDIYGYTF TGTGCCTGGAGTGTAAATGTAGACATCTATGGCTACACCTTC
TRBJ2-1 TRBV7-3 - TRBD2 CASSLYLAGRNEQFF TGTGCCAGCAGCTTATATCTAGCGGGTAGGAATGAGCAGTTCTTC
TRBJ1-1 TRBV5-1 - TRBD1 CASSLSQGANTEAFF TGCGCCAGCAGCTTAAGCCAGGGGGCGAACACTGAAGCTTTCTTT
TRBJ2-2 TRBV18 - TRBD1 CASSVRTGDTGELFF TGTGCCAGCTCAGTAAGGACAGGGGACACCGGGGAGCTGTTTTTT
TRBJ2-2 TRBV4-1 - TRBD1 CASSQEEDRPGELFF TGCGCCAGCAGCCAAGAAGAGGACAGGCCCGGGGAGCTGTTTTTT
TRBJ2-5 TRBV11-2 once - CASSPRGILQETQYF TGTGCCAGCAGCCCGAGAGGAATCCTCCAAGAGACCCAGTACTTC
TRBJ2-5 TRBV9 - - CASNRSGKKGQETQYF TGTGCCAGCAATAGGTCCGGGAAGAAGGGCCAAGAGACCCAGTACTTC
TRBJ2-1 TRBV2 - TRBD2 CASGSKLAGQFF TGTGCCAGCGGCTCTAAACTAGCGGGTCAGTTCTTC
TRBJ2-3 TRBV27 - TRBD1 CASSFDRGRTDTQYF TGTGCCAGCAGTTTTGACAGGGGGCGAACAGATACGCAGTATTTT
TRBJ2-5 TRBV9 - TRBD1 CASSATTGVGETQYF TGTGCCAGCAGCGCAACGACAGGGGTGGGGGAGACCCAGTACTTC
TRBJ1-4 TRBV10-3 - - CAISRSQGSNEKLFF TGTGCCATCAGTAGGTCACAGGGTAGTAATGAAAAACTGTTTTTT
TRBJ1-1 TRBV18 - - CASSSTSNTEAFF TGTGCCAGCTCATCCACAAGTAACACTGAAGCTTTCTTT
TRBJ1-1 TRBV9 - - CASSKDSNTEAFF TGTGCCAGCAGCAAGGACTCGAACACTGAAGCTTTCTTT
TRBJ2-1 TRBV6-6 once TRBD1 CASSHQGQGAKDEQFF TGTGCCAGCAGTCACCAAGGACAGGGGGCGAAGGATGAGCAGTTCTTC
TRBJ1-6 TRBV30 once TRBD1 CAWSVQGESSPLHF TGTGCCTGGAGTGTACAGGGGGAAAGCTCACCCCTCCACTTT
TRBJ1-1 TRBV2 few TRBD1 CASTRQGQGTEAFF TGTGCCAGCACCCGACAGGGGCAAGGAACTGAAGCTTTCTTT
TRBJ1-2 TRBV5-6 - TRBD1 CASSLWGQGKDYGYTF TGTGCCAGCAGCTTGTGGGGACAGGGCAAGGATTATGGCTACACCTTC
TRBJ1-1 TRBV10-1 - TRBD1 CASSAQGAAEAFF TGCGCCAGCAGTGCCCAGGGGGCCGCTGAAGCTTTCTTT
TRBJ2-4 TRBV15 - TRBD1 CATSYPGTGPDIQYF TGTGCCACCAGCTACCCGGGGACAGGCCCGGACATTCAGTACTTC
TRBJ2-7 TRBV7-8 - TRBD1 CASSLGGTGGTYEQYF TGTGCCAGCAGCTTAGGGGGGACAGGGGGGACCTACGAGCAGTACTTC
TRBJ1-1 TRBV7-2 - - CASSPGLVNTEAFF TGTGCCAGCAGCCCCGGACTTGTGAACACTGAAGCTTTCTTT
TRBJ1-4 TRBV11-2 - TRBD1 CASETGERANEKLFF TGTGCCAGCGAAACAGGGGAGAGAGCTAATGAAAAACTGTTTTTT
TRBJ2-2 TRBV5-1 - - CASSKQGSGELFF TGCGCCAGCAGTAAACAGGGTTCCGGGGAGCTGTTTTTT
TRBJ1-2 TRBV5-1 - - CASGVGDIRSLNYGYTF TGCGCCAGCGGTGTCGGGGACATCCGTTCTTTGAACTATGGCTACACCTTC
TRBJ2-7 TRBV5-1 - TRBD1 CASSSPDRPYEQYF TGCGCCAGCAGCTCGCCGGACAGGCCCTACGAGCAGTACTTC
TRBJ2-1 TRBV7-3 - TRBD2 CASSLRASGSGYNEQFF TGTGCCAGCAGCTTACGGGCTAGCGGGAGTGGGTACAATGAGCAGTTCTTC
TRBJ2-2 TRBV11-3 - TRBD2 CASKTSSGTGELFF TGTGCCAGCAAGACTAGCTCGGGGACCGGGGAGCTGTTTTTT